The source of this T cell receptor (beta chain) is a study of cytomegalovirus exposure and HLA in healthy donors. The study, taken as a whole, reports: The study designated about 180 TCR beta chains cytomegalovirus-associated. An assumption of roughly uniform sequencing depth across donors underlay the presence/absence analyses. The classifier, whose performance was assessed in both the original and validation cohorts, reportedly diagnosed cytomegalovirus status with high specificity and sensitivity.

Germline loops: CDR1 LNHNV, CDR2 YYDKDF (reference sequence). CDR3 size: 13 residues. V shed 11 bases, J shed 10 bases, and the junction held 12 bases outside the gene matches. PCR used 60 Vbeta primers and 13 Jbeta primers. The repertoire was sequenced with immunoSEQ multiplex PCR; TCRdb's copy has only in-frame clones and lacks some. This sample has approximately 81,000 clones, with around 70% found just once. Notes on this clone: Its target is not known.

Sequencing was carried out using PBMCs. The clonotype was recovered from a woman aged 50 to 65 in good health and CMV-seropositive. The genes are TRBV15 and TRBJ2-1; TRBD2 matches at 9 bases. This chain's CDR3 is CAVPPGAGGEQFF. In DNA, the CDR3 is TGTGCCGTCCCTCCGGGTGCGGGGGGGGAGCAGTTCTTC.